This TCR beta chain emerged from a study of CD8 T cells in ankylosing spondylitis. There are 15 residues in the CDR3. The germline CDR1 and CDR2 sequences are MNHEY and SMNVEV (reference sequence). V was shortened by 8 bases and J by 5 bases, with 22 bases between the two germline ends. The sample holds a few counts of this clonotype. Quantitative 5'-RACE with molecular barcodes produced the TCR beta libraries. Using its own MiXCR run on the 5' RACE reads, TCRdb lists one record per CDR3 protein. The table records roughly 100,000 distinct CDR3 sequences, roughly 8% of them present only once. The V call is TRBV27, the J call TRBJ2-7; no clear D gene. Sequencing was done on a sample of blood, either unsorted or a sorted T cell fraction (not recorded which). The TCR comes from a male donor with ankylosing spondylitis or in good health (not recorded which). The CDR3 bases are TGTGCCAGCCTTAGGCAGCTGGGGTCTCGTGACGAGCAGTACTTC. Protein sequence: CASLRQLGSRDEQYF.